The present T cell receptor beta chain was sequenced within a study of neurological immune-mediated disorders. Study details: The disease course was relapsing-remitting in approximately 30 and secondary progressive in 3 of the 34 multiple sclerosis patients.

Study conclusions and caveats: Phylogenetic analysis grouped 18 of 34 multiple sclerosis patients' repertoires together, suggesting a possible repertoire signature.

This clonotype has at least ten counts. Its antigen is currently unknown. The authors produced cDNA by 5'RACE using 10-nucleotide random UMIs. TCRdb called the 5' RACE reads again in MiXCR, with one record for every CDR3 protein. The sample lists about 89,000 distinct CDR3 sequences; around 2.6% were seen once. The TCR comes from a woman in her twenties or thirties with multiple sclerosis. The sample consisted of PBMCs.

DNA for the CDR3: TGTGCCAGCAGTTACCGACTAGAAAACTACAATGAGCAGTTCTTC. As protein: CASSYRLENYNEQFF. The V call is TRBV6-5, the J call TRBJ2-1; D may be TRBD2 (6 bases). Trimming took 2 bases from V and 3 from J, leaving 11 bases between them. This CDR3 region has 15 residues. Germline-derived CDR1 and CDR2 are MNHEY and SVGAGI.